The clone carrying this TCR beta chain was counted only a few times. The data stem from a study of T cells after yellow fever vaccination. V lost 4 bases to trimming and J lost 3 bases, with 9 bases between them. The CDR3 extends over 13 amino acids. Germline CDR1 reads SGDLS; CDR2 reads YYNGEE. MiXCR, applied by TCRdb to the 5' RACE reads, yields one record per CDR3 protein. The repertoire has 100,000 to 150,000 distinct CDR3 sequences, 7.4% of them found once; the top ten carry around 2.6%. The sequenced sample was CD4+ T cells sorted from PBMCs, obtained more than 8 days after the first yellow fever vaccination. The sequence was obtained from a man between 18 and 35 years old who received the YFV17D yellow fever vaccine. This rearrangement joins TRBV9 to TRBJ2-3; tentatively, D is TRBD2 (5 bases). The CDR3 DNA follows: TGTGCCAGCAGCCCCACGGGAACAGATACGCAGTATTTT. This encodes CASSPTGTDTQYF. The whole variable domain, remainder taken from reference TRBV9 and TRBJ2-3, is DSGVTQTPKHLITATGQRVTLRCSPRSGDLSVYWYQQSLDQGLQFLIQYYNGEERAKGNILERFSAQQFPDLHSELNLSSLELGDSALYFCASSPTGTDTQYFGPGTRLTVL.